Below, 15 T cell receptor beta chains from the same sample are listed, as sequenced in a study of cytomegalovirus exposure and HLA in healthy donors. Use of 60 Vbeta and 13 Jbeta primers characterized the PCR. Sequenced by immunoSEQ multiplex PCR; TCRdb stores in-frame clones only, minus some. The data hold fewer than 150,000 clones, with about 78% observed a single time. The specimen sequenced was PBMCs. The source of these receptors is a woman in her thirties or forties in good health and CMV-seropositive.

The J gene is TRBJ2-2, the V gene TRBV2, with unresolved D. The CDR3 is made up of 15 amino acids. Trimming removed 1 base at V and 1 base at J, with 7 bases between. Germline-derived CDR1 and CDR2 are SNHLY and FYNNEI. DNA of the CDR3: TGTGCCAGCAGTGAAGACCGGGTGAACACCGGGGAGCTGTTTTTT. Translated, it gives CASSEDRVNTGELFF.

V gene TRBV5-1 combines with J gene TRBJ1-3; 7 bases are shared with TRBD1. The CDR3 loop spans 16 amino acids. Germline V gene data show CDR1 as SGHRS and CDR2 as YFSETQ. V was clipped by 0 bases and J by 1 base; unmatched bases: 4. Here the CDR3 reads CASSLGVTGSGNTIYF. CDR3 DNA sequence: TGCGCCAGCAGCTTGGGCGTGACAGGGTCTGGAAACACCATATATTTT.

J is TRBJ1-5 and V is TRBV6-6; no reliable D call. Between the trimmed V and J ends, which lost 8 bases and 5 bases, there was a span of 22 bases. Germline CDR1 MNHNY, CDR2 SVGAGI (reference sequence). This CDR3 region has 16 residues. CDR3 nucleotides: TGTGCCAGCGGTCCCTCCTGGCCCGATCTCCATCAGCCCCAGCATTTT. Translated, it gives CASGPSWPDLHQPQHF.

This clone was detected a few times. The chain recombines TRBV5-1 with TRBJ2-3, with D tentatively TRBD2 (5 bases). Between the trimmed V and J ends, which lost 1 base and 4 bases, there was a span of 13 bases. CDR1 and CDR2 (germline): SGHRS, YFSETQ. This CDR3 spans 15 amino acids. In DNA form, the CDR3 reads TGCGCCAGCAGCTTGTCCGTCGGGCGGGCAGATACGCAGTATTTT. Amino acids: CASSLSVGRADTQYF.

This rearrangement joins TRBV4-3 to TRBJ1-4; D uncertain. Per the germline V gene, CDR1 is LGHNA and CDR2 is YSLEER. This CDR3 is built from 15 residues. V was cut by 0 bases and J by 2 bases, with 7 bases left in between. This CDR3 is CASSQDSGTNEKLFF. CDR3 in DNA: TGCGCCAGCAGCCAAGATTCGGGGACTAATGAAAAACTGTTTTTT.

Only a few counts were recorded for this clone. J is TRBJ2-5 and V is TRBV5-8; 9 bases are shared with TRBD1. Losses at the gene ends were 3 bases for V and 5 bases for J; bases not matched to a gene: 2. This CDR3 has 13 amino acids. From germline, CDR1 is SGHTS and CDR2 YDEGEE. CDR3 in amino acids: CASSSGTGETQYF. CDR3 DNA: TGTGCCAGCAGCTCAGGGACAGGGGAGACCCAGTACTTC.

The rearrangement joins TRBV29-1 to TRBJ2-2; D possibly corresponds to TRBD2 (5 bases). The CDR3 loop spans 14 amino acids. Germline loops: CDR1 SQVTM, CDR2 ANQGSEA. V lost 5 bases to trimming and J lost 4 bases, with 14 bases between them. CDR3 residues: CSVLVRVGTGELFF. The CDR3 coding sequence is TGCAGCGTTCTGGTGCGGGTGGGCACCGGGGAGCTGTTTTTT.

The chain combines TRBV4-1 with TRBJ1-6; D is perhaps TRBD1 (6 bases). Germline assignment: CDR1 MGHRA and CDR2 YSYEKL. V was shortened by 2 bases and J by 8 bases, with 13 bases between the two germline ends. The CDR3 extends over 15 amino acids. CDR3 loop: CASSQIRGLDSPLHF. DNA of the CDR3: TGCGCCAGCAGCCAAATCAGGGGCCTGGATTCACCCCTCCACTTT.

The chain links TRBV11-3 to TRBJ2-3; the match to TRBD2 covers 11 bases. The CDR3 is made up of 16 amino acids. J lost 2 bases, V lost 4 bases, and 5 bases had no gene match. Germline values: CDR1 SGHNT, CDR2 YENEEA. The DNA for the CDR3 is TGTGCCAGCAGCTCCAGGACTAGCGGGTCCACAGATACGCAGTATTTT. Translated, it gives CASSSRTSGSTDTQYF. The whole variable domain, remainder taken from reference TRBV11-3 and TRBJ2-3, is EAGVVQSPRYKIIEKKQPVAFWCNPISGHNTLYWYLQNLGQGPELLIRYENEEAVDDSQLPKDRFSAERLKGVDSTLKIQPAELGDSAVYLCASSSRTSGSTDTQYFGPGTRLTVL.

This chain joins TRBV4-2 and TRBJ1-4, with D maybe TRBD1 (5 bases). From germline, CDR1 is LGHNA and CDR2 YNFKEQ. The CDR3 spans 16 residues. Trimming stripped 0 bases from V and 7 bases from J, with 15 bases between. The CDR3 spells CASSQDLTALGEKLFF. The DNA for the CDR3 is TGTGCCAGCAGCCAAGATTTGACAGCTCTGGGTGAAAAACTGTTTTTT.

The rearrangement links TRBV2 to TRBJ2-7; TRBD1 is a possible D gene (5 bases). Between the trimmed V and J ends, which lost 6 bases and 3 bases, there was a span of 12 bases. Germline V gives CDR1 SNHLY, CDR2 FYNNEI. The CDR3 is 13 residues long. The CDR3 loop is CASSQGSGYEQYF. CDR3 nucleotides: TGTGCCAGCAGCCAGGGTTCAGGCTACGAGCAGTACTTC.

The V and J genes are TRBV7-2 and TRBJ1-1; 7 positions match TRBD1. Germline CDR1 is SGHTA and CDR2 is FQGNSA. Losses at the gene ends were 5 bases for V and 5 bases for J; bases not matched to a gene: 8. The CDR3 runs 14 residues. The CDR3 sequence: CASSVQGMGTEAFF. The CDR3 DNA reads TGTGCCAGCAGCGTACAGGGGATGGGGACTGAAGCTTTCTTT.

The rearrangement joins TRBV6-5 to TRBJ1-5; TRBD1 aligns across 8 bases. Germline CDR1 and CDR2: MNHEY and SVGAGI. The V gene end was trimmed by 2 bases and the J gene end by 6 bases; junction bases not matched to a gene: 6. There are 15 residues in the CDR3. The CDR3 loop reads CASSYLPTGAQPQHF. CDR3 DNA: TGTGCCAGCAGTTACCTTCCGACAGGGGCTCAGCCCCAGCATTTT.

This chain joins TRBV10-3 and TRBJ1-6, with 8 positions matching TRBD1. V was clipped by 6 bases and J by 9 bases; unmatched bases: 7. Germline V gene lookup returns CDR1 ENHRY and CDR2 SYGVKD. The CDR3 length is 14 residues. CDR3 amino acids: CAISGQGWGSPLHF. The CDR3 DNA is TGTGCCATCAGCGGACAGGGTTGGGGTTCACCCCTCCACTTT.

Details on this clone: At the DNA level, this CDR3 is encoded by other sequences in the same sample as well. The gene calls are TRBV11-2 and TRBJ1-2; the match to TRBD1 covers 9 bases. V was pared by 5 bases and J by 2 bases, with 3 bases of the junction left unmatched. The germline CDR1 and CDR2 sequences are SGHAT and FQNNGV. The CDR3 loop spans 14 amino acids. For the CDR3, the DNA is TGTGCCAGCAGCCCCGGACAGGGGAACTATGGCTACACCTTC. It specifies CASSPGQGNYGYTF.